A single sample is the source of the 12 T cell receptor beta chains below, sequenced in a study of blood T cell repertoires in COVID-19 (dated by TCRdb to 2018 to 2020). Receptor libraries were prepared by the immunoSEQ multiplex PCR assay. The table comes from immuneACCESS by way of TCRdb, which keeps in-frame sequences with V and J called. Part of the clones is missing from these tables; in studies checked, under half for an unresolved V gene and the rest for unknown reasons. The sample table contains about 120,000 clones; only one count was recorded for about 80% of them. The ten most abundant clones make up 15% to 20% of the sample. The sequenced material came from peripheral blood. These receptors were obtained from a man aged 55 to 69 with active or convalescent COVID-19.

The chain combines TRBV6-6 with TRBJ2-1; D is ambiguous. The CDR3 is 12 residues long. Trimming took 2 bases from V and 5 from J, leaving 4 bases between them. Germline V CDR1 and CDR2: MNHNY, SVGAGI (reference sequence). The CDR3 is CASSYTDNEQFF. The CDR3 coding sequence is TGTGCCAGCAGTTACACGGACAATGAGCAGTTCTTC.

CDR3 DNA sequence: TGTGCCCGCCAGACAGGGTCGGAGTCTTTCTTAGCCAAAAACATTCAGTACTTC. Amino acid sequence: CARQTGSESFLAKNIQYF. The chain joins TRBV11-3 to TRBJ2-4; 7 nucleotides agree with TRBD1. The CDR3 is 18 amino acids. V shed 11 bases, J shed 0 bases, and the junction held 19 bases outside the gene matches. The germline gives CDR1 SGHNT, CDR2 YENEEA.

This rearrangement joins TRBV28 to TRBJ2-7, with 7 nucleotides matching TRBD1. Unmatched junction bases numbered 9, after V lost 11 bases and J lost 2 bases. Germline CDR1 is MDHEN and CDR2 is SYDVKM. The CDR3 spans 13 residues. The CDR3 bases are TGTGCCGCTGGGAAGGGGGCCCCCTACGAGCAGTACTTC. Its translation: CAAGKGAPYEQYF.

The chain recombines TRBV30 with TRBJ1-2, with D unclear. Per the germline V gene, CDR1 is GTSNPN and CDR2 is SVGIG (reference sequence). The CDR3 is 14 residues long. V was clipped by 0 bases and J by 2 bases, with 10 bases between them. For the CDR3, the DNA is TGTGCCTGGAGTGTACTCCAATCAAACTATGGCTACACCTTC. It yields the protein CAWSVLQSNYGYTF.

This rearrangement joins TRBV28 to TRBJ1-1; no reliable D call. CDR1 is MDHEN, CDR2 SYDVKM, per germline. The CDR3 covers 12 residues. V dropped 2 bases and J dropped 3 bases, with 4 bases sitting between them. DNA of the CDR3: TGTGCCAGCAGTTTACCGTACACTGAAGCTTTCTTT. Translating gives CASSLPYTEAFF.

The J gene is TRBJ1-2, the V gene TRBV4-1; TRBD1 matches 11 bases. CDR1 and CDR2 (germline): MGHRA, YSYEKL. The CDR3 length is 16 residues. V lost 5 bases and J lost 2; bases outside the gene matches: 7. CDR3 loop: CASSLGQGAGNYGYTF. The CDR3 DNA is TGCGCCAGCAGCTTAGGACAGGGGGCCGGCAACTATGGCTACACCTTC.

This chain links TRBV29-1 with TRBJ2-5, with 8 bases fitting TRBD1. The ends lost 6 bases at V and 2 bases at J; junction bases unmatched: 8. In germline, CDR1 is SQVTM, CDR2 ANQGSEA. The CDR3 consists of 14 residues. The CDR3 region has the DNA TGCAGCGTCTCTGGACAGGGACCTCAAGAGACCCAGTACTTC. Its translation: CSVSGQGPQETQYF.

The gene calls are TRBV29-1 and TRBJ2-7, with D possibly TRBD1 on 6 matching bases. Germline V lookup: CDR1 SQVTM, CDR2 ANQGSEA. This CDR3 region has 11 residues. Trimming removed 5 bases at V and 6 bases at J, with 11 bases between. CDR3 sequence reads: CSVSRGPEQYF. The CDR3, as DNA: TGCAGCGTTTCCAGGGGTCCCGAGCAGTACTTC.

The chain has TRBV28 and TRBJ1-2, with D hard to call. This CDR3 has 13 residues. CDR1 is MDHEN and CDR2 is SYDVKM in the germline V gene. Trimming left V 3 bases short and J 2 bases short, with 7 bases between. The CDR3, as DNA: TGTGCCAGCAGTTTGCCCCAGAACTATGGCTACACCTTC. Protein sequence: CASSLPQNYGYTF.

The chain combines TRBV6-2 or TRBV6-3 with TRBJ2-6, with D possibly being TRBD2 (5 bases). Trimming took off 4 bases at V and 0 bases at J, with 19 bases between the two ends. The CDR3 is 19 amino acids. Germline V lookup: CDR1 MNHEY, CDR2 SVGEGT. The CDR3 coding sequence is TGTGCCAGCAGTTCACGGGGTCAGACCAGTTTCTCTGGGGCCAACGTCCTGACTTTC. This gives the protein CASSSRGQTSFSGANVLTF.

V and J are TRBV19 and TRBJ2-3; no clear D. The CDR3 is made up of 13 amino acids. Germline assignment: CDR1 LNHDA and CDR2 SQIVND (reference sequence). Trimming removed 5 bases from V and 2 bases from J, with 8 bases in between. The CDR3 is CASSVQNTDTQYF. CDR3 DNA sequence: TGTGCCAGTAGTGTCCAGAACACAGATACGCAGTATTTT.

The V call is TRBV5-6, the J call TRBJ2-7; 7 bases match TRBD2. CDR3 length: 15 amino acids. Unmatched junction bases numbered 10, after V lost 4 bases and J lost 3 bases. Germline V CDR1 and CDR2: SGHDT, YYEEEE. This CDR3 reads CASSPAGLADYEQYF. The DNA for the CDR3 is TGTGCCAGCAGCCCAGCGGGGCTAGCGGACTACGAGCAGTACTTC. Full variable domain (outside the CDR3, taken from reference TRBV5-6 and TRBJ2-7): DAGVTQSPTHLIKTRGQQVTLRCSPKSGHDTVSWYQQALGQGPQFIFQYYEEEERQRGNFPDRFSGHQFPNYSSELNVNALLLGDSALYLCASSPAGLADYEQYFGPGTRLTVT.